One and the same sample provided the 7 T cell receptor beta chains below, sequenced in a study of identical twins. In TCRdb, the 5' RACE reads were re-called with MiXCR into one record per CDR3 protein. The data contain around 250,000 distinct CDR3 sequences, approximately 11% of them singletons. The same sample was also used in a study of yellow fever vaccine responses in identical twins.

The sample comprised memory (CD45RO+) T cells sorted from blood. The origin of the receptors is a woman between 18 and 30 years old in good health.

This clonotype was seen a single time. This chain links TRBV11-2 with TRBJ2-2; D gene ambiguous. V lost 1 base to trimming and J lost 6 bases, with 6 bases between them. This CDR3 is 13 amino acids long. From germline, CDR1 is SGHAT and CDR2 FQNNGV. The CDR3 spells CASSLVLPGELFF. The CDR3 coding sequence is TGTGCCAGCAGCTTAGTGTTGCCCGGGGAGCTGTTTTTT.

This clonotype has just a few counts. This chain connects TRBV6-1 to TRBJ1-5; 9 nucleotides agree with TRBD1. CDR1 is MNHNS and CDR2 is SASEGT in the germline V gene. Losses at the gene ends were 7 bases for V and 5 bases for J; bases not matched to a gene: 6. This CDR3 has 14 residues. CDR3 loop: CASIPGQGHQPQHF. CDR3 bases: TGTGCCAGCATTCCGGGACAGGGTCATCAGCCCCAGCATTTT.

The genes are TRBV20-1 and TRBJ2-4; D remains unclear. CDR3 length: 12 amino acids. V was cut by 6 bases and J by 4 bases, with 10 bases left in between. From germline, CDR1 is DFQATT and CDR2 SNEGSKA (reference sequence). The CDR3 reads CSARDPKNIQYF. CDR3 nucleotide sequence: TGCAGTGCCCGCGACCCGAAAAACATTCAGTACTTC.

The chain carries TRBV6-2 or TRBV6-3 and TRBJ2-2, with TRBD1 matching over 7 bases. Trimming removed 7 bases from V and 3 bases from J; junction bases left unmatched: 5. CDR1 is MNHEY, CDR2 SVGEGT, per germline. The CDR3 runs 14 residues. This CDR3 is CASNRGTDTGELFF. The CDR3 coding sequence is TGTGCCAGCAACCGAGGGACAGACACCGGGGAGCTGTTTTTT.

This clonotype was seen only a few times. The CDR3 sequence is CSAPGGDRETQYF. DNA for the CDR3: TGCAGTGCTCCAGGAGGGGATAGGGAGACCCAGTACTTC. The genes are TRBV20-1 and TRBJ2-5; tentatively, D is TRBD2 (6 bases). Germline V CDR1 and CDR2: DFQATT, SNEGSKA (reference sequence). This CDR3 region has 13 residues. V lost 5 bases and J 5 bases, leaving 15 bases between the germline ends.

This clonotype was seen repeatedly, ten times or more. The V gene is TRBV12-3 or TRBV12-4, the J gene TRBJ2-3; 8 nucleotides match TRBD1. The CDR3 runs 14 residues. J was trimmed by 1 base and V by 5 bases; bases with no gene match: 2. The CDR3 region is CASSADRGTDTQYF. The CDR3 nucleotides read TGTGCCAGCAGTGCGGACAGGGGCACAGATACGCAGTATTTT.

This clonotype has only a few counts. The chain couples TRBV28 to TRBJ1-1, with D tentatively TRBD1 (6 bases). This CDR3 is built from 15 residues. Germline CDR1 MDHEN, CDR2 SYDVKM. Trimming took off 4 bases at V and 8 bases at J, with 20 bases between the two ends. The CDR3: CASSSGTYARGEAFF. Here the CDR3 DNA reads TGTGCCAGCAGTTCCGGGACATACGCTAGGGGGGAAGCTTTCTTT.